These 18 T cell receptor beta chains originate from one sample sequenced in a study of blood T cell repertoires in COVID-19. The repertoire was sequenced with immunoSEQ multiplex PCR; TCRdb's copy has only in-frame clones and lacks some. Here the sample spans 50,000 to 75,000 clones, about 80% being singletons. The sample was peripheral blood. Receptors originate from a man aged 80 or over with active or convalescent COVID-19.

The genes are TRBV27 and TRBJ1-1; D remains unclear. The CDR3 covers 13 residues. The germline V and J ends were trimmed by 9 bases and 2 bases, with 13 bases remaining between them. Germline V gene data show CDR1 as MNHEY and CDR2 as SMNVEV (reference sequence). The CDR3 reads CASARRGNTEAFF. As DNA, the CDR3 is TGTGCCAGTGCTCGGCGCGGAAACACTGAAGCTTTCTTT.

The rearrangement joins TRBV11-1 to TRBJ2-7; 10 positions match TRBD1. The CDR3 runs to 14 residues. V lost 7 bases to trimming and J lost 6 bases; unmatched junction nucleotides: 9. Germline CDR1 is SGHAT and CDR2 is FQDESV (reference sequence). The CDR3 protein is CASNRQGAQAEQYF. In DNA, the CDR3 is TGTGCCAGCAACAGACAGGGGGCGCAAGCCGAGCAGTACTTC.

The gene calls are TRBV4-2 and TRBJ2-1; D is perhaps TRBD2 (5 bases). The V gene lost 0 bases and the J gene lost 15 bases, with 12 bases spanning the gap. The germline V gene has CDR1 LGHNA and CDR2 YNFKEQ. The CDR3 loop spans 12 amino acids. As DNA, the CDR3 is TGTGCCAGCAGCCAAGATTCGGGGTGGGTGTTCTTC. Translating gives CASSQDSGWVFF.

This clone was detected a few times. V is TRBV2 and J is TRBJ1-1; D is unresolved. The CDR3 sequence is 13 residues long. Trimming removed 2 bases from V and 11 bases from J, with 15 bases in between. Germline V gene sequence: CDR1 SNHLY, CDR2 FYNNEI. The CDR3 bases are TGTGCCAGCAGTGAACGGCTATCGGGTGGGGCTTTCTTT. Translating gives CASSERLSGGAFF.

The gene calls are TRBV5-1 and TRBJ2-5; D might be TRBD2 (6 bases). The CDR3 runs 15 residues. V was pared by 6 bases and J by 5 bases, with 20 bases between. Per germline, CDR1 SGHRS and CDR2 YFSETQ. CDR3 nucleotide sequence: TGCGCCAGCATGACGGGGGTCTTTACGGGGGAGACCCAGTACTTC. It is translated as CASMTGVFTGETQYF.

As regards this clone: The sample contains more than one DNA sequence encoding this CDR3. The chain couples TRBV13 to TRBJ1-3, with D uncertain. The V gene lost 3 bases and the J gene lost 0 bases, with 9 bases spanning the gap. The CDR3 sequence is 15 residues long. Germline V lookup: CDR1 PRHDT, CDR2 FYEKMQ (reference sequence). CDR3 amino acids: CASSFGEGSGNTIYF. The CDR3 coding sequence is TGTGCCAGCAGCTTCGGCGAGGGCTCTGGAAACACCATATATTTT.

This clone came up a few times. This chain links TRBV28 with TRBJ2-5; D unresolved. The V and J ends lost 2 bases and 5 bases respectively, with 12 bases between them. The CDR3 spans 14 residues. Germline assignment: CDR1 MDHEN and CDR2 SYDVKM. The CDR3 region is CASSLASRVETQYF. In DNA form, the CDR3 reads TGTGCCAGCAGTTTAGCTAGTCGGGTGGAGACCCAGTACTTC.

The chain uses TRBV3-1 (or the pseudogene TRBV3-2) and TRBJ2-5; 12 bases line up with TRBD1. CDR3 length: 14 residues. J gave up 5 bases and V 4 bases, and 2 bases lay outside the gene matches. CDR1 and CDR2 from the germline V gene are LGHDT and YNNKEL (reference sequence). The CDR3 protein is CASSLGTGGETQYF. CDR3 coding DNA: TGTGCCAGCAGCCTCGGGACAGGGGGCGAGACCCAGTACTTC.

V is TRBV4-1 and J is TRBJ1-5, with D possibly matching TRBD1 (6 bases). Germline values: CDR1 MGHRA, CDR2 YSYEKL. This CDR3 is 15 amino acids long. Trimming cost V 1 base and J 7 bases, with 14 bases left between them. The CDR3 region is CASSQAPGEGQPQHF. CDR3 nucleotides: TGCGCCAGCAGCCAAGCCCCAGGGGAGGGACAGCCCCAGCATTTT.

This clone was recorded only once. CDR3 coding DNA: TGTGCCAGCAGGGGGACAGGGGTCGGGGAGCTGTTTTTT. This sequence encodes CASRGTGVGELFF. The chain is built from TRBV6-5 and TRBJ2-2; 10 bases map to TRBD1. The CDR3 totals 13 residues. V shed 6 bases and J 7 bases; nucleotides not matched to a gene: 2. Germline V gives CDR1 MNHEY, CDR2 SVGAGI.

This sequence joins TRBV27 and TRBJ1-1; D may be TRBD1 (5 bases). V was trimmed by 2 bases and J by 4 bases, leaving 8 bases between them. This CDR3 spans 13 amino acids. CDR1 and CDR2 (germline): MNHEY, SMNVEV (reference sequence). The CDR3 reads CASSLQGGTEAFF. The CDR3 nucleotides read TGTGCCAGCAGTTTACAGGGAGGCACTGAAGCTTTCTTT.

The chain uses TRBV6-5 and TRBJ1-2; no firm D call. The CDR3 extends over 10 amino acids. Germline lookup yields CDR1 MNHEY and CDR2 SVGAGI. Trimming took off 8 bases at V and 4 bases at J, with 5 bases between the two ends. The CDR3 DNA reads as TGTGCCAGCCTTTTCTATGGCTACACCTTC. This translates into CASLFYGYTF.

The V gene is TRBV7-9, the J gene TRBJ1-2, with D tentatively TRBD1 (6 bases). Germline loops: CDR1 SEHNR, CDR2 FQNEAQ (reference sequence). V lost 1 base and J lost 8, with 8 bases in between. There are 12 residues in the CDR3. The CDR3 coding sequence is TGTGCCAGCAGCTTAGAAGGACAGGGCTACACCTTC. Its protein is CASSLEGQGYTF.

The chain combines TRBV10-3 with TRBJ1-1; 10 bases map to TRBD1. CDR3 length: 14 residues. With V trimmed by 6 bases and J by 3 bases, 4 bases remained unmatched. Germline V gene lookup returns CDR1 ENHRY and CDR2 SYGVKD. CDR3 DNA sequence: TGTGCCATCAGGGGGACAGGGGCGGACACTGAAGCTTTCTTT. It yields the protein CAIRGTGADTEAFF.

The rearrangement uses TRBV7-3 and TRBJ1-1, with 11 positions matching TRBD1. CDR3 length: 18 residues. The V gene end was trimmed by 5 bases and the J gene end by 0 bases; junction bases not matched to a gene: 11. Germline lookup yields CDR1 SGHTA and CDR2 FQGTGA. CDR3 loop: CASSPSGQGDGVNTEAFF. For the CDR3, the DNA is TGTGCCAGCAGCCCGTCGGGACAGGGGGACGGGGTGAACACTGAAGCTTTCTTT.

CDR3 in amino acids: CASSSPGLGQETQYF. The CDR3 DNA is TGTGCCAGTAGTTCCCCCGGACTCGGGCAAGAGACCCAGTACTTC. V and J are TRBV19 and TRBJ2-5, with D perhaps TRBD2 (5 bases). V was clipped by 5 bases and J by 2 bases, with 15 bases between them. Per germline, CDR1 LNHDA and CDR2 SQIVND (reference sequence). The length of the CDR3 is 15 residues.

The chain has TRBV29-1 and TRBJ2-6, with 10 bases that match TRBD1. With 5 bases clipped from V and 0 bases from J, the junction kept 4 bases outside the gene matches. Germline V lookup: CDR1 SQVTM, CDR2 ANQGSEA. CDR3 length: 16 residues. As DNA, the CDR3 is TGCAGCGTTTCGAGGACAGGGGGCTCTGGGGCCAACGTCCTGACTTTC. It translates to CSVSRTGGSGANVLTF.

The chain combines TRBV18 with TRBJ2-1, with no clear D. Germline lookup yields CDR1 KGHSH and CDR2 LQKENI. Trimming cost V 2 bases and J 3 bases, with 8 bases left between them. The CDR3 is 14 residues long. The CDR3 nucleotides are TGTGCCAGCTCACCAAATCCGGGCTACAATGAGCAGTTCTTC. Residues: CASSPNPGYNEQFF.